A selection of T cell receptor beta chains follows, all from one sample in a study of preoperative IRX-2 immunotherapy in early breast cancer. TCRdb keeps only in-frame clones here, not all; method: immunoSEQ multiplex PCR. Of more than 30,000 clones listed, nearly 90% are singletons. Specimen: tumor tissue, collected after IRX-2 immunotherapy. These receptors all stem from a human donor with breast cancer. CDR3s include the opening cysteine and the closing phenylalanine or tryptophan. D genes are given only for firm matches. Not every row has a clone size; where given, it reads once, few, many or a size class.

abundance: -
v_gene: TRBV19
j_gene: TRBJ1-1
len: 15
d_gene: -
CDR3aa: CASSMGRMKGTEAFF
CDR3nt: TGTGCCAGTAGTATGGGCAGGATGAAGGGCACTGAAGCTTTCTTT

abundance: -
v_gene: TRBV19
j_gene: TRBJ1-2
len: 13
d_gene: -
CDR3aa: CASSPTTVEGYTF
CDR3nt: TGTGCCAGTAGTCCAACCACGGTGGAAGGCTACACCTTC

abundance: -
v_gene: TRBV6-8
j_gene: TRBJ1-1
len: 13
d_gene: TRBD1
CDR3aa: CASSGLDRTEAFF
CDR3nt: TGTGCCAGCAGTGGCCTGGACAGGACTGAAGCTTTCTTT

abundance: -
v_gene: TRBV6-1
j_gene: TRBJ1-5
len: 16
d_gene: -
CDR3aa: CASSEGEGARNQPQHF
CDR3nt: TGTGCCAGCAGTGAAGGGGAAGGGGCGCGAAATCAGCCCCAGCATTTT

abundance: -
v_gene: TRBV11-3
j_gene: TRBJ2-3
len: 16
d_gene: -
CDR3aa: CASSFPRGLGADTQYF
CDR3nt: TGTGCCAGCAGCTTCCCGCGGGGGCTTGGGGCAGATACGCAGTATTTT

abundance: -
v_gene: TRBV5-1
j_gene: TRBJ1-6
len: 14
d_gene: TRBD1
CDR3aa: CASSPGQSGSPLHF
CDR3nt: TGCGCCAGCAGCCCGGGACAGTCGGGTTCACCCCTCCACTTT

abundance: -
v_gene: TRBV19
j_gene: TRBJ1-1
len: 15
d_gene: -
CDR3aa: CASKKGGGAGTEAFF
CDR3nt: TGTGCCAGTAAGAAGGGTGGAGGGGCGGGCACTGAAGCTTTCTTT

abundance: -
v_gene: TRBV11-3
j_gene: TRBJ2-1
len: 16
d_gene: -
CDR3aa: CASSLGGVSSYNEQFF
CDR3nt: TGTGCCAGCAGCTTAGGGGGAGTGAGCTCCTACAATGAGCAGTTCTTC

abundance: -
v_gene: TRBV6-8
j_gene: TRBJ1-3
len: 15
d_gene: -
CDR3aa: CASSLDWSSGNTIYF
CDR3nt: TGTGCCAGCAGCCTTGACTGGAGCTCTGGAAACACCATATATTTT

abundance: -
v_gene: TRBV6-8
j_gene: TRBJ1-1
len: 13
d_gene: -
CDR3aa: CAITRGPGIEAFF
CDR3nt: TGTGCCATCACCCGGGGGCCGGGGATAGAAGCTTTCTTT

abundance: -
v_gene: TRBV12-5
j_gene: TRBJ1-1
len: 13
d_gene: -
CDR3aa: CVSSPGTLAEAFF
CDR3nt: TGTGTCAGCAGCCCCGGGACGTTGGCTGAAGCTTTCTTT

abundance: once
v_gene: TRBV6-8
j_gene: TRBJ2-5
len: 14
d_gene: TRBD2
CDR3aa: CASSGRGTGETQYF
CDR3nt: TGTGCCAGCAGTGGGCGGGGGACGGGGGAGACCCAGTACTTC

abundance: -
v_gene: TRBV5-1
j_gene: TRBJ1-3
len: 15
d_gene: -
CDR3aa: CASSFGGTSGNTIYF
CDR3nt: TGCGCCAGCAGCTTCGGCGGAACCTCTGGAAACACCATATATTTT

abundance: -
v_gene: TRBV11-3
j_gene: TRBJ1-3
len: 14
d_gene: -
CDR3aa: CASSLTASSNTIYF
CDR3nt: TGTGCCAGCAGCTTGACAGCCAGTTCAAACACCATATATTTT

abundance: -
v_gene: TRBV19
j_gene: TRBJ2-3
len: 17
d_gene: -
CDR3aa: CASSIVLGASSTDTQYF
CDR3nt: TGTGCCAGTAGTATAGTATTGGGGGCCTCTAGCACAGATACGCAGTATTTT

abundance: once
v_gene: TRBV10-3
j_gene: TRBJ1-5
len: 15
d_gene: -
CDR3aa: CAISESQGGDQPQHF
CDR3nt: TGTGCCATCAGTGAGTCCCAGGGCGGGGATCAGCCCCAGCATTTT

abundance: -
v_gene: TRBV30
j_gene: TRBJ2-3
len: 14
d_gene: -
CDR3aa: CAWRHGGNTDTQYF
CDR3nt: TGTGCCTGGAGGCACGGGGGAAACACAGATACGCAGTATTTT

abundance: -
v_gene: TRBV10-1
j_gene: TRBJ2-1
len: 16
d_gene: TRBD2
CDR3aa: CASGRGLAGVHNEQFF
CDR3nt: TGCGCCAGTGGTAGAGGACTAGCGGGAGTGCACAATGAGCAGTTCTTC

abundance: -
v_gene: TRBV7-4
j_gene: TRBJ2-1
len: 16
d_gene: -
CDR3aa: CASSQGGSLAPQGSFF
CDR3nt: TGTGCCAGCAGCCAAGGAGGCTCTCTAGCGCCCCAAGGGTCGTTCTTC